The T cell receptor (beta chain) described here comes from a study of cytomegalovirus exposure and HLA in healthy donors. Findings and limits, study-wide: Researchers reported that three CMV-associated chains were confirmed in vitro as CMV antigen-specific. Available immune exposure information covered CMV serostatus only.

It was healthy bone marrow donors who served as donors. CDR1 KGHSH and CDR2 LQKENI come from the germline V gene. V gave up 3 bases and J gave up 4 bases, with 9 bases separating them. The CDR3 runs to 13 residues. This PCR relied on a set of 60 Vbeta primers and 13 Jbeta primers. The assay was immunoSEQ multiplex PCR, and TCRdb's table has in-frame clones only and misses some. The sample consists of over 30,000 clones, about 67% of them appearing once. Only a few counts were recorded for this clone. Its specificity is not known. This receptor was identified in a man in his forties in good health and CMV-seropositive. V usage is TRBV18 and J usage is TRBJ1-2, with D perhaps TRBD1 (5 bases). Specimen: PBMCs. The CDR3 is CASSPDSLYGYTF. CDR3 DNA sequence: TGTGCCAGCTCACCTGACAGCCTCTATGGCTACACCTTC.